Described below is a single T cell receptor (beta chain) sequence and its context. It lacks a known antigen. No qualities accompany the bases; no much larger clone lies one base away. The cysteine opens and the phenylalanine closes a CDR3 of 12 amino acids. The sequence is cut down to CDR3 DNA, 36 bases in frame from base 1. CDR1 SGHTA and CDR2 FQGTGA were looked up in the germline V gene. Trimming takes 2 bases from V and 7 bases from J, and the germline ends sit 8 bases apart. TCRbeta CDR3 regions were amplified from genomic DNA by means of the immunoSEQ Assay, a bias-controlled multiplex PCR. The source study handled its data this way. The number of nucleated cells in each sample was estimated from the amplification of reference gene primers within the assay. Sequence reads were collapsed and filtered to measure the absolute abundance of every unique TCRbeta CDR3 rearrangement. For each sample, productive Simpson clonality was calculated as the square root of Simpson's diversity index over productive rearrangements. TCRdb stores this immuneACCESS table with in-frame sequences only. Part of the clones is absent; in the studies checked, under half of the shortfall reflects unresolved V genes, and no reason is known for the rest. The V and J calls and clone size come from that table; D and trimming were worked out from the DNA. The sample table shows hundreds of thousands of clones, and roughly 90% are seen once. Around 1.3% of the sample lies in the top ten.

Each collaborating institution followed its own protocols to collect whole blood in K2EDTA tubes. Collaborator samples were shipped for TCRbeta analysis as frozen whole blood, isolated PBMCs, or DNA extracted from either sample type. This specimen belongs to a study of blood T cell repertoires in COVID-19 (TCRdb year 2020). Describing the broader study: Samples from collaborators originated in the United States, Italy and Spain and spanned both the acute and convalescent phases of COVID-19. The prospective study material was composed of cDNA or gDNA derived from T cells, B-cell-depleted T cells, or PBMCs. Subjects who had been exposed to COVID-19, were actively infected with it, or had recovered from it provided the deeply sampled blood TCRbeta repertoires that made up the dataset. The repertoires were released in a freely available public database meant as a resource for research on the immune response to SARS-CoV-2. The samples were drawn from two sources: the first 160 participants of the ongoing ImmuneRACE study, and about 1,300 subjects contributed by 6 global collaborators. A de-identified subject ID, COVID-19 status, age in years and sex were almost always included in the sample metadata. Where available, HLA class I and class II types were obtained from metadata supplied by the sample provider rather than from assay-based typing.

Summary of the overall study and its limitations: Clinical and demographic metadata were provided uncurated, with the amount varying by source and participant.

The sample consisted of peripheral blood. The source of this sequence is a man aged 40-49 years with acute or convalescent COVID-19. The V gene is TRBV7-3 and the J gene is TRBJ1-1; there is no confident call for the D gene. The nucleotide sequence reads as follows: TGTGCCAGCAGCTTAGTGCCAGGTGAAGCTTTCTTT. Translated, it gives CASSLVPGEAFF.